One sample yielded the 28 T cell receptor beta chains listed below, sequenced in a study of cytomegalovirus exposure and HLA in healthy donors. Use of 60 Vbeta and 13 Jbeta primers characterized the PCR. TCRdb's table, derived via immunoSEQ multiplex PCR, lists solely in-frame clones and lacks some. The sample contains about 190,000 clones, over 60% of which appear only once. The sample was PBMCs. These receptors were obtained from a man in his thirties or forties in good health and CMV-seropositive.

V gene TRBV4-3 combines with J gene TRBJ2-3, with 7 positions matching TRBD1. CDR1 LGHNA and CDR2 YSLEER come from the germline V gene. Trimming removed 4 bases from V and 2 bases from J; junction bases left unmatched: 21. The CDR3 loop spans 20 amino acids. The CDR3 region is CASSRTTGLDTHTHTDTQYF. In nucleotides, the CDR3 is TGCGCCAGCAGCCGCACGACAGGGTTGGACACACACACACACACAGATACGCAGTATTTT.

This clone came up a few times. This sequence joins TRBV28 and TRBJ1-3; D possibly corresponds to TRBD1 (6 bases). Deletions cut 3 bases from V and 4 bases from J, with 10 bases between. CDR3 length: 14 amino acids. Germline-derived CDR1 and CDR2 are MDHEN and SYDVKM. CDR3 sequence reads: CASSFLGAGNTIYF. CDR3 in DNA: TGTGCCAGCAGTTTTCTGGGGGCAGGAAACACCATATATTTT.

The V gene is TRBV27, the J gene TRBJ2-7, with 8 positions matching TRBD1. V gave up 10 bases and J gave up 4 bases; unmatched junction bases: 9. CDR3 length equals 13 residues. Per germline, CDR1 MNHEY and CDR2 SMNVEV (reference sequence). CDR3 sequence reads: CATSDREGYEQYF. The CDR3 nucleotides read TGTGCCACCTCGGACAGGGAAGGTTACGAGCAGTACTTC.

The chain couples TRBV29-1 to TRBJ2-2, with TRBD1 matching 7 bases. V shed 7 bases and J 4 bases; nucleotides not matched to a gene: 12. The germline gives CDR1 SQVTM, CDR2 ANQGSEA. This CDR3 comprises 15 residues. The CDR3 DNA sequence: TGCAGCGGACGGGACAGTCTTTTTTCCACCGGGGAGCTGTTTTTT. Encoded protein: CSGRDSLFSTGELFF.

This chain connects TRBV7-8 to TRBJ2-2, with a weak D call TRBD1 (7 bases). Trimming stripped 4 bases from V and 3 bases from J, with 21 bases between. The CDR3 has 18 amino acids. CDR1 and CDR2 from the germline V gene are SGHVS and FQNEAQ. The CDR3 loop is CASSSRRGVDRYTGELFF. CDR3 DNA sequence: TGTGCCAGCAGCTCACGTAGGGGGGTGGACAGGTACACCGGGGAGCTGTTTTTT. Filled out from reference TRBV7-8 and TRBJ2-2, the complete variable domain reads GAGVSQSPRYKVAKRGQDVALRCDPISGHVSLFWYQQALGQGPEFLTYFQNEAQLDKSGLPSDRFFAERPEGSVSTLKIQRTQQEDSAVYLCASSSRRGVDRYTGELFFGEGSRLTVL.

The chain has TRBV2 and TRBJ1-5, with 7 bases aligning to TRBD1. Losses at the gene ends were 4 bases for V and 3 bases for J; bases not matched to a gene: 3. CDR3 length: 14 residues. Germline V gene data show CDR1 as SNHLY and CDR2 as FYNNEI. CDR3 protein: CASSGDSYNQPQHF. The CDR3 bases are TGTGCCAGCAGTGGGGACAGCTACAATCAGCCCCAGCATTTT.

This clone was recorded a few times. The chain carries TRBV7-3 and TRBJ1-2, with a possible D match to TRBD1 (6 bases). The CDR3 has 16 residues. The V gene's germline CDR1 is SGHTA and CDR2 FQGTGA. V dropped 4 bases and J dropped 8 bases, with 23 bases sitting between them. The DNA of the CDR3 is TGTGCCAGCAGCTCTAATAGACAGGCCAGGGTGGGAGGCTACACCTTC. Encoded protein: CASSSNRQARVGGYTF.

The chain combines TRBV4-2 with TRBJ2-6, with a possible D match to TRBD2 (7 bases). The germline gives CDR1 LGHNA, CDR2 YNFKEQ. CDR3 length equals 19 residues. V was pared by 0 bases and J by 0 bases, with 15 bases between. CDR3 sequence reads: CASSQDLAGASSGANVLTF. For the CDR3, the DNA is TGTGCCAGCAGCCAAGATCTGGCGGGGGCAAGCTCTGGGGCCAACGTCCTGACTTTC.

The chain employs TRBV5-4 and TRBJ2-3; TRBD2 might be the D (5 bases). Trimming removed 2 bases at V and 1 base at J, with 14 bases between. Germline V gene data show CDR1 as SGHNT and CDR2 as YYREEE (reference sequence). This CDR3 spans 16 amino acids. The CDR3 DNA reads TGTGCCAGCAGCTTTCGTCTAGCTAAAGGCACAGATACGCAGTATTTT. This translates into CASSFRLAKGTDTQYF.

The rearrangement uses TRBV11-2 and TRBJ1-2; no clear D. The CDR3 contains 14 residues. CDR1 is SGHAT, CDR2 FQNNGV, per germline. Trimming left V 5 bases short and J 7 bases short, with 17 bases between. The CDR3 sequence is CASSEAGMVRGYTF. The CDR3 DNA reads TGTGCCAGCAGCGAGGCGGGGATGGTGCGTGGCTACACCTTC.

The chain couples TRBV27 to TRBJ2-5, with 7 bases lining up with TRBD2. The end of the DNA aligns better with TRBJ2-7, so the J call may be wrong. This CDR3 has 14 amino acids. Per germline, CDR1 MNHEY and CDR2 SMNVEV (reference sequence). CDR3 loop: CASSWGGISYEQYF. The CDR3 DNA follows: TGTGCCAGCAGTTGGGGGGGAATTTCCTACGAGCAGTACTTC.

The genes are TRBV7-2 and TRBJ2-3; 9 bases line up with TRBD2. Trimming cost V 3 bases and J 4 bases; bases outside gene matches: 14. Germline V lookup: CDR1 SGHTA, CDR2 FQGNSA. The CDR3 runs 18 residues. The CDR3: CASSFRGQEAGGPDTQYF. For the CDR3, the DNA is TGTGCCAGCAGCTTCAGAGGGCAAGAGGCGGGAGGGCCAGATACGCAGTATTTT.

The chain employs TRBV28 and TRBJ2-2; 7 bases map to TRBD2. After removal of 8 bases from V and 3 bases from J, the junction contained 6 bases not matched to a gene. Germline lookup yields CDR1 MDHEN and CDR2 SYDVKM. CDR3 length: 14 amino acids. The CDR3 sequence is CASGLAAYTGELFF. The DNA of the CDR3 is TGTGCCAGCGGGCTAGCGGCCTACACCGGGGAGCTGTTTTTT.

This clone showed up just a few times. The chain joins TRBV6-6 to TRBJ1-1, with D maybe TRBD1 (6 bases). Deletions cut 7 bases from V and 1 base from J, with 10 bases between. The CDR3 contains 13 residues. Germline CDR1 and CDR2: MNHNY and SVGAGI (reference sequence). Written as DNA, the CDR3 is TGTGCCAGCACTACAGGGCAGAACACTGAAGCTTTCTTT. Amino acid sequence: CASTTGQNTEAFF.

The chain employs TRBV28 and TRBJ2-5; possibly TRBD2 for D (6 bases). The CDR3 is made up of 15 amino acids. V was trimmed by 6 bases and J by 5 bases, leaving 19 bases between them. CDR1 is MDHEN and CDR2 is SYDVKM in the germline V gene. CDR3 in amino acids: CASRAKRPGRETQYF. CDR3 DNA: TGTGCCAGCAGGGCTAAGCGCCCGGGGAGGGAGACCCAGTACTTC.

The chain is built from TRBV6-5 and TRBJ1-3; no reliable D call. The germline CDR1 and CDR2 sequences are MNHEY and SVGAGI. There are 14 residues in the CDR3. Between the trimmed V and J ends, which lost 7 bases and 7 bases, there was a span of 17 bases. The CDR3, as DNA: TGTGCCAGCAAGGAGGGAGGGTTTCCCAACACCATATATTTT. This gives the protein CASKEGGFPNTIYF.

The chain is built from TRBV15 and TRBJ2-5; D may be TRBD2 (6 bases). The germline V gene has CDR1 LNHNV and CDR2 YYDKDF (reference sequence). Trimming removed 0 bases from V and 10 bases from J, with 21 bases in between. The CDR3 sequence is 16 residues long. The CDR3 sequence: CATSRDLQGGSWDQYF. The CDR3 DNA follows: TGTGCCACCAGCAGAGATTTGCAGGGAGGTTCCTGGGACCAGTACTTC.

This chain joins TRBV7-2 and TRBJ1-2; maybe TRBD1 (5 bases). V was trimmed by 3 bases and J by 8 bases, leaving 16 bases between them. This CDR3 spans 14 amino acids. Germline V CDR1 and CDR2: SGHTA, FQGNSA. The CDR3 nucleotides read TGTGCCAGCAGCTTTGACCAGGGCATGAACGGCTACACCTTC. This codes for CASSFDQGMNGYTF.

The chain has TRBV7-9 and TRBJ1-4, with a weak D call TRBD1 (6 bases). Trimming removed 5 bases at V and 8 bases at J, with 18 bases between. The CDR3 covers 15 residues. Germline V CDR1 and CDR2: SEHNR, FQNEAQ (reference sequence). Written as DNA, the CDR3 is TGTGCCAGCAGCGCGGGGGCGGGCCAGGGGGAAAAACTGTTTTTT. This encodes CASSAGAGQGEKLFF. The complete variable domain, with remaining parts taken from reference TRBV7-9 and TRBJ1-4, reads DTGVSQNPRHKITKRGQNVTFRCDPISEHNRLYWYRQTLGQGPEFLTYFQNEAQLEKSRLLSDRFSAERPKGSFSTLEIQRTEQGDSAMYLCASSAGAGQGEKLFFGSGTQLSVL.

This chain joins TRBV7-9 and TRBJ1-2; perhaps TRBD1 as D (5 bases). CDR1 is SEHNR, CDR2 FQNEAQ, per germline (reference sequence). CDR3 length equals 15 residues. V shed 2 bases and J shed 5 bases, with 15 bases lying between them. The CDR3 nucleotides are TGTGCCAGCAGCTTACTGGTGGGGGGTGAATATGGCTACACCTTC. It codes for CASSLLVGGEYGYTF.

The CDR3 region is CASSRSNTETQYF. The CDR3, as DNA: TGTGCCAGCTCACGATCGAACACAGAGACCCAGTACTTC. This chain joins TRBV18 and TRBJ2-5; D remains unclear. CDR3 length: 13 amino acids. V was pared by 4 bases and J by 4 bases, with 10 bases between. Germline lookup yields CDR1 KGHSH and CDR2 LQKENI. Looking up the rest from reference TRBV18 and TRBJ2-5 gives the full variable domain: NAGVMQNPRHLVRRRGQEARLRCSPMKGHSHVYWYRQLPEEGLKFMVYLQKENIIDESGMPKERFSAEFPKEGPSILRIQQVVRGDSAAYFCASSRSNTETQYFGPGTRLLVL.

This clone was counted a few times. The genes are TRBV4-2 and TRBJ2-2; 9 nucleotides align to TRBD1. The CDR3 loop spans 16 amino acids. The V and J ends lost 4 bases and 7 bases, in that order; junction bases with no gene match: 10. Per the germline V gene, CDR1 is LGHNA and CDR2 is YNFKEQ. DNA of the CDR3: TGTGCCAGCAGCCCTTGGGGGACAGGGAAGTACGGGGAGCTGTTTTTT. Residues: CASSPWGTGKYGELFF.

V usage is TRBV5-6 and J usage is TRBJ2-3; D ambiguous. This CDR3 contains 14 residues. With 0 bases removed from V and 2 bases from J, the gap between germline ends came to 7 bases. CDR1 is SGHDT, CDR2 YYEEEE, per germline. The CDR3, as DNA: TGTGCCAGCAGCTTGGTCCAGGTCACAGATACGCAGTATTTT. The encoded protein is CASSLVQVTDTQYF.

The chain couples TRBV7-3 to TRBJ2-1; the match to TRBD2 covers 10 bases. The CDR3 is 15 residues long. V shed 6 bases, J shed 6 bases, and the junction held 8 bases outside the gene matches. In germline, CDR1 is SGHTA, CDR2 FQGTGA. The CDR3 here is CASSGGGTSVNEQFF. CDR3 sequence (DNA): TGTGCCAGCAGTGGGGGGGGGACTAGCGTCAATGAGCAGTTCTTC.

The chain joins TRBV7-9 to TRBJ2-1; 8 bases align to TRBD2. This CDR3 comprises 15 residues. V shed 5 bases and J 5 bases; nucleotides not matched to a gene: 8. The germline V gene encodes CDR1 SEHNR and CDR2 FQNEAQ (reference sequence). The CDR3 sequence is CASSLSGSINNEQFF. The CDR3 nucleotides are TGTGCCAGCAGCCTAAGCGGGAGCATAAACAATGAGCAGTTCTTC.

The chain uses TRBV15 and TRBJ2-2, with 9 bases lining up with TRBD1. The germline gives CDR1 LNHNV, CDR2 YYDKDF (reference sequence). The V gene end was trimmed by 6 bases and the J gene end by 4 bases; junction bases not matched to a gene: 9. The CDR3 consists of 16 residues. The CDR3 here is CATRDLGQGITGELFF. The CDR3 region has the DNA TGTGCCACCAGAGACCTGGGACAGGGTATCACCGGGGAGCTGTTTTTT.

CDR3: CASSPQIAGPYEQYF. The DNA of the CDR3 is TGTGCCAGCAGTCCTCAAATAGCGGGGCCCTACGAGCAGTACTTC. The rearrangement links TRBV7-2 to TRBJ2-7; the match to TRBD2 covers 8 bases. The length of the CDR3 is 15 residues. Germline trimming cut 6 bases from V and 2 bases from J; bases unmatched to any gene: 9. CDR1 and CDR2 from the germline V gene are SGHTA and FQGNSA.

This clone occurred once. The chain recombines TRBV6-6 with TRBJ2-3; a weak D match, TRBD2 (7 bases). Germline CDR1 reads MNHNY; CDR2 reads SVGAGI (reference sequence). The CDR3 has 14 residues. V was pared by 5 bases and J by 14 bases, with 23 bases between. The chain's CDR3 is CASSLPPGWGGLYF. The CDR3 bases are TGTGCCAGCAGTCTACCGCCGGGGTGGGGGGGCTTGTATTTT.